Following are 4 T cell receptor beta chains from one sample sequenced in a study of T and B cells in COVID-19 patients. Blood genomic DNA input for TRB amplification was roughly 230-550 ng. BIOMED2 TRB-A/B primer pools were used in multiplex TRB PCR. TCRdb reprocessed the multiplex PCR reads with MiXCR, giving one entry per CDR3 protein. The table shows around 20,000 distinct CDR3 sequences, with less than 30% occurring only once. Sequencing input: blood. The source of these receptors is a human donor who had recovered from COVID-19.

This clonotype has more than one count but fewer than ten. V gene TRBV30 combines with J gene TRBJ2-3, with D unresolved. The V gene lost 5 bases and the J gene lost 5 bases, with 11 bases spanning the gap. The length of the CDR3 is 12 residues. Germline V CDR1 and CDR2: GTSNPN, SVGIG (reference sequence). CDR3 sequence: CAWAPDGDTQYF. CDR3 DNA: TGTGCCTGGGCTCCGGACGGAGATACGCAGTATTTT.

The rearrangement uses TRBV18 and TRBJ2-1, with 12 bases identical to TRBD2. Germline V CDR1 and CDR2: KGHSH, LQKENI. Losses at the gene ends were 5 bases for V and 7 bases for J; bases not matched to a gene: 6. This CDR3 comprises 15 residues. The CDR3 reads CASSSPGLAGNEQFF. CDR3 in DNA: TGTGCCAGCTCATCCCCGGGACTAGCGGGTAATGAGCAGTTCTTC. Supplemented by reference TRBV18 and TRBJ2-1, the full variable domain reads NAGVMQNPRHLVRRRGQEARLRCSPMKGHSHVYWYRQLPEEGLKFMVYLQKENIIDESGMPKERFSAEFPKEGPSILRIQQVVRGDSAAYFCASSSPGLAGNEQFFGPGTRLTVL.

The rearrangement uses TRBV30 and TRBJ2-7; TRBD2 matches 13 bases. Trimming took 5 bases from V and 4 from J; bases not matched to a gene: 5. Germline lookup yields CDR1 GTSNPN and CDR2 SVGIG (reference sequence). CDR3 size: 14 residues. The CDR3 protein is CAWEGLAGTYEQYF. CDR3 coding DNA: TGTGCCTGGGAGGGACTAGCGGGAACTTACGAGCAGTACTTC. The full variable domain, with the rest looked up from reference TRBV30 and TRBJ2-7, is SQTIHQWPATLVQPVGSPLSLECTVEGTSNPNLYWYRQAAGRGLQLLFYSVGIGQISSEVPQNLSASRPQDRQFILSSKKLLLSDSGFYLCAWEGLAGTYEQYFGPGTRLTVT.

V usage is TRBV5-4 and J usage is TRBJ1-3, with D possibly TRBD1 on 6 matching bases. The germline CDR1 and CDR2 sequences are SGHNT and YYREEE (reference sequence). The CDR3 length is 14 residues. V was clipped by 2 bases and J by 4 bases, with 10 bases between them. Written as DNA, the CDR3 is TGTGCCAGCAGCTTACCAGGGGACGGAAACACCATATATTTT. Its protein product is CASSLPGDGNTIYF.